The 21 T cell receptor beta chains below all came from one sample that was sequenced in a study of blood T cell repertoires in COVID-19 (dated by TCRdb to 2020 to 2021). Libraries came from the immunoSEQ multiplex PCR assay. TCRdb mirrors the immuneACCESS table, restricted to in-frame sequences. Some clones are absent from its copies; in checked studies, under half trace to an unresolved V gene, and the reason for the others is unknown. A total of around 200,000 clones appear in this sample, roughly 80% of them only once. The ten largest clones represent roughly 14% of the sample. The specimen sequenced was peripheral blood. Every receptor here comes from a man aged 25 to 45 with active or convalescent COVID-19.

CDR3 bases: TGCGCCAGCAGTGGTGCCAGGGGGGTTGGCACTGAAGCTTTCTTT. It codes for CASSGARGVGTEAFF. This rearrangement joins TRBV10-1 to TRBJ1-1, with 7 bases matching TRBD1. After removal of 4 bases from V and 4 bases from J, the junction contained 9 bases not matched to a gene. Germline V gene data show CDR1 as WNHNN and CDR2 as SYGVQD (reference sequence). The CDR3 extends over 15 amino acids.

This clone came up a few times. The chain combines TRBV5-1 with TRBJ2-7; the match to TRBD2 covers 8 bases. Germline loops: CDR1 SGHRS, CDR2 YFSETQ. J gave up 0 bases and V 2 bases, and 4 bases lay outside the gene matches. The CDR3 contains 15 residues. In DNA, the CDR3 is TGCGCCAGCAGCTTCCTCAGCGGGAGCTCCTACGAGCAGTACTTC. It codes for CASSFLSGSSYEQYF.

CDR3 in DNA: TGTGCCAGCAGCTCCCGGGGACAGGGAGTCTATAATTCACCCCTCCACTTT. Amino acids: CASSSRGQGVYNSPLHF. The chain carries TRBV7-2 and TRBJ1-6; 9 positions agree with TRBD1. The CDR3 covers 17 residues. With 4 bases clipped from V and 3 bases from J, the junction kept 7 bases outside the gene matches. Germline V lookup: CDR1 SGHTA, CDR2 FQGNSA.

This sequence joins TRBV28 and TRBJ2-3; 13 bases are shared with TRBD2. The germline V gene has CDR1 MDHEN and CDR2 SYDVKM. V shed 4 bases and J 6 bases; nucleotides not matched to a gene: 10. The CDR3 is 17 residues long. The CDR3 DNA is TGTGCCAGCAGTTCACTCGGACTAGCGGGAGCGCTTGATACGCAGTATTTT. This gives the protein CASSSLGLAGALDTQYF.

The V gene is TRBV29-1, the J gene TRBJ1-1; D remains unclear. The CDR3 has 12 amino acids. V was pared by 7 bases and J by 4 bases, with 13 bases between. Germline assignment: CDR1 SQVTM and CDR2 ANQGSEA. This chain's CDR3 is CSAPGRGTEAFF. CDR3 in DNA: TGCAGCGCCCCCGGTCGGGGCACTGAAGCTTTCTTT.

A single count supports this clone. CDR3 sequence reads: CASSPTGTLNTEAFF. Here the CDR3 DNA reads TGCGCCAGCAGCCCAACCGGGACACTGAACACTGAAGCTTTCTTT. This chain connects TRBV4-1 to TRBJ1-1; a weak D match, TRBD1 (6 bases). Trimming removed 4 bases at V and 0 bases at J, with 12 bases between. This CDR3 is built from 15 residues. CDR1 is MGHRA, CDR2 YSYEKL, per germline.

The CDR3 loop is CAISARVEDYGYTF. The DNA for the CDR3 is TGTGCCATCAGTGCCAGGGTAGAGGACTATGGCTACACCTTC. The chain is built from TRBV10-3 and TRBJ1-2, with D perhaps matching TRBD1 (5 bases). CDR1 ENHRY and CDR2 SYGVKD come from the germline V gene. There are 14 residues in the CDR3. V was shortened by 4 bases and J by 3 bases, with 12 bases between the two germline ends.

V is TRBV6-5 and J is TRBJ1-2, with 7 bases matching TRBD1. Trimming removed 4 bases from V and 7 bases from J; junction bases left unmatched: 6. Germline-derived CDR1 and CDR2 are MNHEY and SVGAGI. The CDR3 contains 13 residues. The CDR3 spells CASSSQGKGGYTF. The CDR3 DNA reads TGTGCCAGCAGTTCACAGGGGAAAGGTGGCTACACCTTC.

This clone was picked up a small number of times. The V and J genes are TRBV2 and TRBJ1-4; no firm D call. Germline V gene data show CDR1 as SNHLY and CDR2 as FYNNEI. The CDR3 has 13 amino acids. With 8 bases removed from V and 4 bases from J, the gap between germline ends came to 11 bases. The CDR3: CASSGSFNEKLFF. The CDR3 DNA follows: TGTGCCAGCTCGGGAAGTTTTAATGAAAAACTGTTTTTT.

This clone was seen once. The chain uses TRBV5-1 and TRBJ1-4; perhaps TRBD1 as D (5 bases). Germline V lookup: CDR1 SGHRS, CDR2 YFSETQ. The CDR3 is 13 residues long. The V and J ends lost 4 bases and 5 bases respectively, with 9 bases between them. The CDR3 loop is CASSTDTNEKLFF. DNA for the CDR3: TGCGCCAGCAGCACGGACACAAATGAAAAACTGTTTTTT.

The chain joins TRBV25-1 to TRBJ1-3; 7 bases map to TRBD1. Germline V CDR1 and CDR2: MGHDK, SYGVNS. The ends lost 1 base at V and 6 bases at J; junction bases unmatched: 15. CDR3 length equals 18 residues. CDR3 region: CASSESVGVEGAENTIYF. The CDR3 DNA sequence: TGTGCCAGCAGTGAATCCGTTGGGGTGGAGGGGGCAGAAAACACCATATATTTT.

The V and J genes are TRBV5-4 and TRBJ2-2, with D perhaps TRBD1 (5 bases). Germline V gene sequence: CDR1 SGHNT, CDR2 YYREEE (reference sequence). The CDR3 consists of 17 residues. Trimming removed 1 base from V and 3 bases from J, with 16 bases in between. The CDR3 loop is CASSLNRLGRDTGELFF. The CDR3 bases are TGTGCCAGCAGCTTGAACCGCCTAGGCAGGGACACCGGGGAGCTGTTTTTT.

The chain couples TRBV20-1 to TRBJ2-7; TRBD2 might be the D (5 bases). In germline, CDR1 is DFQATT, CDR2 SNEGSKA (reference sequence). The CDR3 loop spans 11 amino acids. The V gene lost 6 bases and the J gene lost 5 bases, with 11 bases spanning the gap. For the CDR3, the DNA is TGCAGTGCCACCCAGAGGGACGAGCAGTACTTC. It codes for CSATQRDEQYF.

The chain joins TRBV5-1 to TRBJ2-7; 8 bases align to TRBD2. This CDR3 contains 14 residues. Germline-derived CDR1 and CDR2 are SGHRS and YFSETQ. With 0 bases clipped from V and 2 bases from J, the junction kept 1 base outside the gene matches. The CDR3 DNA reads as TGCGCCAGCAGCTTGGGGACTAGCCCCTACGAGCAGTACTTC. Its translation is CASSLGTSPYEQYF.

The CDR3 spells CASSPLQFDSDEAFF. CDR3 bases: TGTGCCAGCAGTCCCCTCCAATTCGACAGCGATGAAGCTTTCTTT. The rearrangement uses TRBV6-5 and TRBJ1-1, with D possibly being TRBD1 (5 bases). The CDR3 spans 15 residues. The germline gives CDR1 MNHEY, CDR2 SVGAGI. Trimming cost V 5 bases and J 7 bases, with 20 bases left between them.

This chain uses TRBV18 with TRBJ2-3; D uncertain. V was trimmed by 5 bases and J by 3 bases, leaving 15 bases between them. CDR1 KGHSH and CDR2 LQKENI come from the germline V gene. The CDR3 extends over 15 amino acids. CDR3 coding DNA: TGTGCCAGCTCATTCGGCCGAGGAGTTACAGATACGCAGTATTTT. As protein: CASSFGRGVTDTQYF.

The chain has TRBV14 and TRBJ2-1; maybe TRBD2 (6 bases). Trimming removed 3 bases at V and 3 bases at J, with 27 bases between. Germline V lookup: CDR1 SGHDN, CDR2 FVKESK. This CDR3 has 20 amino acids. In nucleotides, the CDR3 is TGTGCCAGCAGCCAGGCCCCGGGACTCCACCATTTCTCCGTCTACAATGAGCAGTTCTTC. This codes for CASSQAPGLHHFSVYNEQFF. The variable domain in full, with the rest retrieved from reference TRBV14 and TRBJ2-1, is EAGVTQFPSHSVIEKGQTVTLRCDPISGHDNLYWYRRVMGKEIKFLLHFVKESKQDESGMPNNRFLAERTGGTYSTLKVQPAELEDSGVYFCASSQAPGLHHFSVYNEQFFGPGTRLTVL.

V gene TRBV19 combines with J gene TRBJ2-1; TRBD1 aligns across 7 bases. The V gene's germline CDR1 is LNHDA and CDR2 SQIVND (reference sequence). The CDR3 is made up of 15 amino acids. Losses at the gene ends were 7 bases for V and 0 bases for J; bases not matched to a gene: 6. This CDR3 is CASTRGLGSYNEQFF. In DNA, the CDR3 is TGTGCCAGTACCAGGGGGTTGGGCTCCTACAATGAGCAGTTCTTC.

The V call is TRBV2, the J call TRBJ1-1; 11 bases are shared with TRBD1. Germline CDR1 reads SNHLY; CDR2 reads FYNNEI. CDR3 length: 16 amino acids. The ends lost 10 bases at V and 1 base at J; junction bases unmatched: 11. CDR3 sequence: CAIPSGTGGKNTEAFF. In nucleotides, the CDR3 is TGTGCCATCCCTTCGGGGACAGGGGGGAAGAACACTGAAGCTTTCTTT.

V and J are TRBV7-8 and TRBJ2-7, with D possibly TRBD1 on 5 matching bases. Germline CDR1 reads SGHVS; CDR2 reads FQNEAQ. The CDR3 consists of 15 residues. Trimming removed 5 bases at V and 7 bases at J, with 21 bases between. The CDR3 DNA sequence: TGTGCCAGCAGCACCCGACAGACCTTCGTGGGGGAGCAGTACTTC. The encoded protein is CASSTRQTFVGEQYF.

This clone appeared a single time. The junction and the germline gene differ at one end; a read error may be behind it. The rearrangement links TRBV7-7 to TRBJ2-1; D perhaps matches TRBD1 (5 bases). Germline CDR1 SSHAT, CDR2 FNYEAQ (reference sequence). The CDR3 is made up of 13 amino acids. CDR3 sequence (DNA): TGTGCTAGCAGCTTAGGCAGGGAATATGAGCAGTTCTTC. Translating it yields CASSLGREYEQFF.